This TCR beta chain was identified during a study of blood T cells in healthy people across ages. CDR3 length equals 15 residues. Germline CDR1 and CDR2: SGHKS and YYEKEE (reference sequence). Trimming at V came to 4 bases and at J to 3 bases, leaving 7 bases not matched to a gene. PCR was performed a second time for about 7 to 12 cycles using a sample-barcoded 5' primer and a J-beta primer mix. One entry per CDR3 protein results from TCRdb running MiXCR on the 5' RACE reads. The sample includes over a million distinct CDR3 sequences, approximately 42% seen only once; the top ten take roughly 3.7%. Sample: blood. This sequence originates from a young woman in good health. The chain joins TRBV5-5 to TRBJ2-3; 8 bases agree with TRBD1. The CDR3: CASSRGTGVTDTQYF. The CDR3 coding sequence is TGTGCCAGCAGCCGAGGGACAGGTGTTACAGATACGCAGTATTTT.